These 21 T cell receptor beta chains share one sample of origin, sequenced in a study of spatial heterogeneity in lung cancer. TCRdb reprocessed the 5' RACE reads with MiXCR, giving one entry per CDR3 protein. The sample shows just under 10,000 distinct CDR3 sequences, 23% of them seen only once. Stated time point: blood at routine non-recurrence follow-up after resection. Sample: PBMCs, taken at follow-up. Receptors were obtained from a female donor with early-stage non-small cell lung cancer.

There are a few counts of this clonotype. The rearrangement uses TRBV4-1 and TRBJ1-2; a possible D gene is TRBD1 (6 bases). The CDR3 contains 17 residues. V was shortened by 4 bases and J by 4 bases, with 22 bases between the two germline ends. Germline V gives CDR1 MGHRA, CDR2 YSYEKL. The CDR3 is CASSPTAIQGSGYGYTF. The CDR3 nucleotides read TGCGCCAGCAGCCCTACCGCAATACAGGGTTCAGGCTATGGCTACACCTTC.

This clonotype turned up a few times. The V gene is TRBV29-1, the J gene TRBJ1-3, with D unclear. V dropped 4 bases and J dropped 4 bases, with 8 bases sitting between them. Germline V gene lookup returns CDR1 SQVTM and CDR2 ANQGSEA. This CDR3 is 12 amino acids long. CDR3 nucleotides: TGCAGCGTTGGTCTCAGGGGAAACACCATATATTTT. Its protein product is CSVGLRGNTIYF.

The rearrangement links TRBV6-2 or TRBV6-3 to TRBJ2-5, with 7 bases matching TRBD1. The CDR3 is made up of 15 amino acids. V dropped 4 bases and J dropped 3; count of bases not matched to a gene: 8. Germline-derived CDR1 and CDR2 are MNHEY and SVGEGT. The DNA of the CDR3 is TGTGCCAGCAGTTTTGGGACAGAAAACGAAGAGACCCAGTACTTC. As protein: CASSFGTENEETQYF.

This clonotype has a handful of counts. The chain is built from TRBV6-1 and TRBJ1-1; TRBD1 aligns across 7 bases. The V and J ends lost 7 bases and 1 base, in that order; junction bases with no gene match: 6. The CDR3 spans 14 residues. Germline lookup yields CDR1 MNHNS and CDR2 SASEGT. CDR3 DNA: TGTGCCAGCATCCTGACAGGGCCGAACACTGAAGCTTTCTTT. Amino acid sequence: CASILTGPNTEAFF.

Regarding this clonotype: A much larger clonotype is one base distant, so this may be a read error. The J gene is TRBJ2-3, the V gene TRBV5-4, with a possible D match to TRBD2 (6 bases). The CDR3 length is 15 residues. Trimming pared 4 bases from V and 7 bases from J, leaving 19 bases between. Per germline, CDR1 SGHNT and CDR2 YYREEE (reference sequence). The CDR3 reads CASSRTGSGVNTQYF. CDR3 in DNA: TGTGCCAGCAGCCGAACCGGTTCGGGGGTTAATACGCAGTATTTT.

The chain couples TRBV29-1 to TRBJ2-1, with a possible D match to TRBD1 (6 bases). The ends were cut back, 6 bases at V and 3 bases at J, with 12 bases in the middle. The CDR3 length is 13 residues. Germline V lookup: CDR1 SQVTM, CDR2 ANQGSEA. This CDR3 is CSVPGQGYNEQFF. In DNA, the CDR3 is TGCAGCGTACCGGGACAAGGCTACAATGAGCAGTTCTTC.

J is TRBJ2-7 and V is TRBV18; 14 bases align to TRBD2. This CDR3 is 16 amino acids long. CDR1 KGHSH and CDR2 LQKENI come from the germline V gene. J was trimmed by 7 bases and V by 2 bases; bases with no gene match: 7. In DNA form, the CDR3 reads TGTGCCAGCTCACCAGGACTAGCGGGGGGTTCGGGAGAGCAGTACTTC. Encoded protein: CASSPGLAGGSGEQYF. The variable domain in full, with the rest retrieved from reference TRBV18 and TRBJ2-7, is NAGVMQNPRHLVRRRGQEARLRCSPMKGHSHVYWYRQLPEEGLKFMVYLQKENIIDESGMPKERFSAEFPKEGPSILRIQQVVRGDSAAYFCASSPGLAGGSGEQYFGPGTRLTVT.

This chain links TRBV7-9 with TRBJ2-5; tentative D call: TRBD2 (6 bases). CDR3 length equals 16 residues. The V gene lost 6 bases and the J gene lost 1 base, with 18 bases spanning the gap. Germline V lookup: CDR1 SEHNR, CDR2 FQNEAQ (reference sequence). The DNA for the CDR3 is TGTGCCAGCAGGCCCTTAAAGGCGGGGTTCCAAGAGACCCAGTACTTC. Residues: CASRPLKAGFQETQYF.

There are a few counts of this clonotype. This chain joins TRBV11-2 and TRBJ2-7, with 8 bases identical to TRBD1. This CDR3 is 13 amino acids long. CDR1 is SGHAT, CDR2 FQNNGV, per germline. Trimming cost V 5 bases and J 2 bases; bases outside gene matches: 2. The CDR3 sequence is CASSMTGAYEQYF. DNA for the CDR3: TGTGCCAGCAGCATGACAGGGGCCTACGAGCAGTACTTC.

The chain links TRBV7-7 to TRBJ2-1; D is unclear. This CDR3 contains 16 residues. Germline V gene data show CDR1 as SSHAT and CDR2 as FNYEAQ (reference sequence). V was trimmed by 1 base and J by 0 bases, leaving 10 bases between them. This CDR3 is CASSLEVGASYNEQFF. The DNA of the CDR3 is TGTGCCAGCAGCTTAGAGGTCGGAGCCTCCTACAATGAGCAGTTCTTC.

This clonotype ranks as medium-sized. V and J are TRBV14 and TRBJ1-2; TRBD1 agrees at 8 bases. This CDR3 has 14 residues. Germline V gene data show CDR1 as SGHDN and CDR2 as FVKESK. Trimming took 5 bases from V and 2 from J; bases not matched to a gene: 4. CDR3 protein: CASSRTGRNYGYTF. CDR3 coding DNA: TGTGCCAGCAGCAGGACAGGGCGCAACTATGGCTACACCTTC.

J is TRBJ1-1 and V is TRBV11-2; 8 bases match TRBD1. The V gene end was trimmed by 3 bases and the J gene end by 4 bases; junction bases not matched to a gene: 7. Germline-derived CDR1 and CDR2 are SGHAT and FQNNGV. The CDR3 sequence is 15 residues long. The CDR3 loop reads CASSFAGRGRTEAFF. The CDR3 nucleotides are TGTGCCAGCAGCTTTGCGGGCAGGGGGCGCACTGAAGCTTTCTTT. Full variable domain (rest looked up from reference TRBV11-2 and TRBJ1-1): EAGVAQSPRYKIIEKRQSVAFWCNPISGHATLYWYQQILGQGPKLLIQFQNNGVVDDSQLPKDRFSAERLKGVDSTLKIQPAKLEDSAVYLCASSFAGRGRTEAFFGQGTRLTVV.

The CDR3 DNA reads as TGCAGCGCTGGAGGGGCGAGGCTTACTGAAGCTTTCTTT. It yields the protein CSAGGARLTEAFF. The rearrangement uses TRBV29-1 and TRBJ1-1; possible D gene TRBD1, 5 bases. Germline CDR1 SQVTM, CDR2 ANQGSEA. The CDR3 contains 13 residues. The V and J ends lost 7 bases and 5 bases respectively, with 17 bases between them.

This clonotype turned up a few times. This chain links TRBV28 with TRBJ2-1; weak D call: TRBD2 (6 bases). The CDR3 has 14 residues. V was clipped by 1 base and J by 10 bases, with 14 bases between them. Germline CDR1 and CDR2: MDHEN and SYDVKM. CDR3 nucleotide sequence: TGTGCCAGCAGTTTATTGGTGCCGGCGGGGGAGCAGTTCTTC. Translated: CASSLLVPAGEQFF. The variable domain in full, with the rest retrieved from reference TRBV28 and TRBJ2-1, is DVKVTQSSRYLVKRTGEKVFLECVQDMDHENMFWYRQDPGLGLRLIYFSYDVKMKEKGDIPEGYSVSREKKERFSLILESASTNQTSMYLCASSLLVPAGEQFFGPGTRLTVL.

This clonotype was seen more than once but under ten times. The V gene is TRBV20-1, the J gene TRBJ2-1, with 11 bases identical to TRBD2. V lost 2 bases, J lost 1 base, and 7 bases stayed unmatched. There are 17 residues in the CDR3. Looked up from germline, CDR1 is DFQATT and CDR2 is SNEGSKA (reference sequence). The CDR3 here is CSARKLAGARSYNEQFF. The CDR3 coding sequence is TGCAGTGCTAGAAAACTAGCGGGAGCCCGGTCCTACAATGAGCAGTTCTTC.

In this sample, this clonotype turned up a few times. V gene TRBV4-1 combines with J gene TRBJ2-7; 9 bases fit TRBD1. This CDR3 has 15 residues. The germline V gene has CDR1 MGHRA and CDR2 YSYEKL. The junction had 6 bases not matched to a gene; V was cut back by 2 bases and J by 4 bases. The CDR3 sequence is CASSQTGQGIYEQYF. The CDR3 region has the DNA TGCGCCAGCAGCCAAACGGGACAGGGAATATACGAGCAGTACTTC.

The genes are TRBV5-1 and TRBJ2-5; 8 bases match TRBD1. Unmatched junction bases numbered 9, after V lost 5 bases and J lost 3 bases. Germline CDR1 reads SGHRS; CDR2 reads YFSETQ. CDR3 length equals 15 residues. The CDR3 bases are TGCGCCAGCAGAGTCGACAGGGGAATCAAAGAGACCCAGTACTTC. This sequence encodes CASRVDRGIKETQYF.

The chain couples TRBV27 to TRBJ2-5; TRBD2 aligns across 7 bases. CDR1 and CDR2 from the germline V gene are MNHEY and SMNVEV (reference sequence). With V trimmed by 2 bases and J by 2 bases, 2 bases remained unmatched. The CDR3 consists of 14 residues. The CDR3 loop is CASSLGRGQETQYF. In DNA, the CDR3 is TGTGCCAGCAGTTTAGGGCGGGGGCAAGAGACCCAGTACTTC.

The rearrangement joins TRBV5-4 to TRBJ2-3; TRBD2 is a possible D gene (6 bases). CDR1 is SGHNT and CDR2 is YYREEE in the germline V gene (reference sequence). The V end lost 1 base, the J end lost 1 base, and 10 bases lay between the germline ends. The CDR3 is 15 residues long. The CDR3, as DNA: TGTGCCAGCAGCTTGCGAGCGGGCCGCACAGATACGCAGTATTTT. Translated, it gives CASSLRAGRTDTQYF.

The chain links TRBV6-5 to TRBJ1-5, with 7 bases identical to TRBD1. The CDR3 contains 14 residues. Germline lookup yields CDR1 MNHEY and CDR2 SVGAGI. V was clipped by 6 bases and J by 3 bases; unmatched bases: 5. The CDR3 DNA follows: TGTGCCAGCAGACCCGGACAGGTCAATCAGCCCCAGCATTTT. It specifies CASRPGQVNQPQHF.

The chain is built from TRBV29-1 and TRBJ2-5; D is perhaps TRBD2 (6 bases). The CDR3 spans 14 residues. Germline CDR1 SQVTM, CDR2 ANQGSEA. Trimming took 6 bases from V and 1 from J, leaving 15 bases between them. The CDR3, as DNA: TGCAGCGTGGGTCCCGGGAGCTTCCAAGAGACCCAGTACTTC. It translates to CSVGPGSFQETQYF.